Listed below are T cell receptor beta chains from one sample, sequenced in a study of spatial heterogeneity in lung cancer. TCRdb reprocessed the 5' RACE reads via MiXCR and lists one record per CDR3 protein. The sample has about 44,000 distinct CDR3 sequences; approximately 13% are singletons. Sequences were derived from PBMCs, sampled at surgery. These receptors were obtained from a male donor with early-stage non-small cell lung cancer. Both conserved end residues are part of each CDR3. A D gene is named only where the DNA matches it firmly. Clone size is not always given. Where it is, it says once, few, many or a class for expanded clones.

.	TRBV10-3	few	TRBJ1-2	TGTGCCATCAGTGAACAAGTTAACTATGGCTACACCTTC	CAISEQVNYGYTF
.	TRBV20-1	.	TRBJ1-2	TGCAGTGCTAGCCCTAATGGGGGAGGCTACACCTTC	CSASPNGGGYTF
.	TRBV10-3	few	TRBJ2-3	TGTGCCATCAGTGAGTCAGATGACACAGATACGCAGTATTTT	CAISESDDTDTQYF
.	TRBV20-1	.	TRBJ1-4	TGCAGTGCCCAGCCTGCAACTAATGAAAAACTGTTTTTT	CSAQPATNEKLFF
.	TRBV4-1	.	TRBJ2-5	TGCGCCAGCAGCCAACCCGGAACGCACGAAGAGATCCAGTACTTC	CASSQPGTHEEIQYF
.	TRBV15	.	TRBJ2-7	TGTGCCACCAGCAGAGATTCGGGCAGATCCTACGAGCAGTACTTC	CATSRDSGRSYEQYF
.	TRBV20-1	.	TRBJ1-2	TGCAGTGCTAGTTCTCTTATTCCCTCTGGCTACACCTTC	CSASSLIPSGYTF
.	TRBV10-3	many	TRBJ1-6	TGTGCCATCAGTGACGACACTCGTCCCCTCCACTTT	CAISDDTRPLHF
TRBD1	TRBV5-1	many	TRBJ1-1	TGCGCCAGCAGCTTGGAGCAGGGGGCGACAGCTTTCTTT	CASSLEQGATAFF
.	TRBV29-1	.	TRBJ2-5	TGCAGCGTCCGGCCGCAGGGGAGAGAGACCCAGTACTTC	CSVRPQGRETQYF
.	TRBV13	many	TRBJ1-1	TGTGCCAGCACCCGGACAGAGAACACTGAAGCTTTCTTT	CASTRTENTEAFF
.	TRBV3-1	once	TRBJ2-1	TGTGCCAGCAGCCAGGGAAATGAGCAGTTCTTC	CASSQGNEQFF
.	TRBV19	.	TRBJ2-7	TGTGCCAGTAGTACCCACGGAGTTGGTGAGCAGTACTTC	CASSTHGVGEQYF
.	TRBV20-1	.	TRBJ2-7	TGCAGTGCTAGAGGCCAACTAGGGGGGGAGCAGTACTTC	CSARGQLGGEQYF
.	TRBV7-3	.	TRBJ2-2	TGTGCCAGCAGCTCCCGACAGATCCTGAACACCGGGGAGCTGTTTTTT	CASSSRQILNTGELFF
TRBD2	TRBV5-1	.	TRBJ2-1	TGCGCCAGCAGCGGCCTAGGGACTAGCGGAGAGCAGTTCTTC	CASSGLGTSGEQFF
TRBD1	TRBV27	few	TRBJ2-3	TGTGCCAGCAGTACCTCTCCGGGACAGGGGCTACATACGCAGTATTTT	CASSTSPGQGLHTQYF
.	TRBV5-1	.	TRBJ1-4	TGCGCCAGCACCTCTTTAGCAGGGCGGGGTGAAAAACTGTTTTTT	CASTSLAGRGEKLFF
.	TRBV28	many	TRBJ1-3	TGTGCCAGCAGTTTATTCAGCGACTCCTCTGGAAACACCATATATTTT	CASSLFSDSSGNTIYF
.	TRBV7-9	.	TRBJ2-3	TGTGCCAGCAGCTTCGTGGGGACGGGAGATACGCAGTATTTT	CASSFVGTGDTQYF
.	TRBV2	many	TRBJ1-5	TGTGCCAGCAGTGAAAGGCTGACTCAGCCCCAGCATTTT	CASSERLTQPQHF
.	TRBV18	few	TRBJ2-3	TGTGCCAGCTCAGTTGTAGGCGTAGGACGAGATACGCAGTATTTT	CASSVVGVGRDTQYF
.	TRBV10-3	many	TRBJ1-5	TGTGCCATCAGTGAGCCAAATCAGCCCCAGCATTTT	CAISEPNQPQHF
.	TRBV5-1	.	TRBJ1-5	TGCGCCAGCAGCTTGGCTTCCAGAGACCAGCCCCAGCATTTT	CASSLASRDQPQHF
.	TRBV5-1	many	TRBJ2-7	TGCGCCAGCAGCAGCACAGGGCCGCCCTGGGACGAGCAGTACTTC	CASSSTGPPWDEQYF